The present entry profiles one T cell receptor (beta chain) with its context. The sample is drawn from a study of beta chain features in type 1 diabetes. Germline V gene sequence: CDR1 MNHNS, CDR2 SASEGT. Trimming pared 4 bases from V and 2 bases from J, leaving 10 bases between. CDR3 length: 14 residues. As every portion of the isolated RNA was reverse transcribed, the sequencing read expressed TCRB transcripts. The data were produced by immunoSEQ multiplex PCR, yet TCRdb's version contains in-frame clones alone and is incomplete. Counted here are roughly 290,000 clones, roughly 8% occurring once; the ten biggest clones make up roughly 0.94%.

Sequences were obtained from central memory CD4+ T cells from blood. The V call is TRBV6-1, the J call TRBJ2-3; D perhaps matches TRBD1 (5 bases). This TCR was recovered from a young woman in good health. The CDR3 spells CASSAGSFTDTQYF. The CDR3 DNA sequence: TGTGCCAGCAGTGCAGGGTCGTTCACAGATACGCAGTATTTT.